This is a list of T cell receptor beta chains from one sample in a study of blood T cell repertoires in COVID-19. Sequenced by immunoSEQ multiplex PCR; TCRdb stores in-frame clones only, minus some. The table includes about 180,000 clones, 70% to 90% detected once. The sequenced sample consisted of peripheral blood. The receptors derive from a man between 60 and 75 years old with acute or convalescent COVID-19. CDR3s leave out the opening cysteine and the closing phenylalanine or tryptophan. Only part of the rows carry a size: once, few, many, or a class if the clone is expanded.

v_call clone_size cdr3_aa
TRBV11-2 - ASSLGRVAKNIQY
TRBV2 - ASGGDRGLSGTEAF
TRBV3-1/TRBV3-2 - ASSREGTYGVKSSYEQY
TRBV28 - ASSPPSGQLYSEQY
TRBV28 once ASRSSTPQPQH
TRBV6-2/TRBV6-3 - ASSYTASGNTIY
TRBV20-1 few SAGVHGKGTGELF
TRBV5-1 - ASSRQGGHNEQF
TRBV10-3 - AISDSGLAGYEQY
TRBV3-1/TRBV3-2 once ASSQDLAGVRAGNIQY
TRBV14 - ASSYSGSRADTQY
TRBV5-1 - ASSGQGTREETQY
TRBV27 few ASRGGFREAF
TRBV5-6 - ASSLGVRQGVASSPLH
TRBV19 - ASSIGAGTGTDTQY
TRBV5-5 - ASSGESSYNSPLH
TRBV24-1 - ATSDSGIAGATGELF
TRBV27 medium-sized ASSPRLGNEQF
TRBV6-9 - ASRNTLVGLPSEQY
TRBV6-2/TRBV6-3 - ASSLSGIQETQY
TRBV7-2 - ASSKLAGALVLYNEQF
TRBV6-5 few ASSRTGDVRNEQF
TRBV6-5 - ASSYGAAFSYEQY
TRBV3-1/TRBV3-2 - ASSPRDRYNEQF
TRBV5-1 - ASSLRTSREQY
TRBV7-8 - ASSLTSGRRPYEQY
TRBV19 - ASSSRDTFNEKLF
TRBV5-1 - ASRQGPGNTIY
TRBV19 - ASSIEGLNQPQH
TRBV7-2 - ASSLSLYNEQF
TRBV28 - ASTTQGGGPLSGELF
TRBV2 once ASSLAGLTYEQY
TRBV19 few ASSRLYNEQF
TRBV7-3 - ASSSPRGSGNYNEQF
TRBV4-1 - ASSQAESSYNEQF
TRBV4-1 - ASSQGDRADGYT
TRBV19 - ASRPSGTNTGELF
TRBV27 - ASSFYRDRASPLH
TRBV27 - ASSLFGLAIDTQY
TRBV10-3 - AISANRLSSYNEQF